Below are 10 T cell receptor beta chains sequenced from a single sample in a study of cytomegalovirus exposure and HLA in healthy donors. PCR was performed using 60 Vbeta and 13 Jbeta primers. Using immunoSEQ multiplex PCR, the repertoire was profiled, and TCRdb retains in-frame clones only, with some absent. The profile covers 110,000 to 150,000 clones, with around three quarters appearing a single time and 6.5% to 7% taken by the ten largest. The specimen sequenced was PBMCs. These receptors came from a man aged 35 to 55 in good health and CMV-seropositive.

This rearrangement joins TRBV2 to TRBJ1-6, with D uncertain. This CDR3 spans 18 amino acids. Germline V CDR1 and CDR2: SNHLY, FYNNEI. V dropped 7 bases and J dropped 0 bases, with 19 bases sitting between them. The DNA of the CDR3 is TGTGCCAGCACCCCCTCTCTCACGGGTAGCTCCTATAATTCACCCCTCCACTTT. Its protein is CASTPSLTGSSYNSPLHF.

This clone was detected only a few times. J is TRBJ1-4 and V is TRBV28; possible D gene TRBD1, 6 bases. This CDR3 has 15 residues. V lost 8 bases, J lost 5 bases, and 18 bases lay in between. The germline CDR1 and CDR2 sequences are MDHEN and SYDVKM. The CDR3: CASVPGGANNEKLFF. The CDR3 coding sequence is TGTGCCAGCGTCCCGGGGGGGGCGAACAATGAAAAACTGTTTTTT.

J is TRBJ1-2 and V is TRBV5-4; TRBD1 agrees at 10 bases. CDR1 and CDR2 from the germline V gene are SGHNT and YYREEE (reference sequence). The CDR3 has 14 residues. Trimming took 0 bases from V and 8 from J; bases not matched to a gene: 4. For the CDR3, the DNA is TGTGCCAGCAGCTTGGTAGGGACAGGGGCAGGCTACACCTTC. It yields the protein CASSLVGTGAGYTF.

The chain is built from TRBV7-9 and TRBJ2-7; D is unclear. Germline V gives CDR1 SEHNR, CDR2 FQNEAQ (reference sequence). V lost 5 bases, J lost 7 bases, and 9 bases lay in between. CDR3 length: 11 amino acids. CDR3 residues: CASSLEEEQYF. For the CDR3, the DNA is TGTGCCAGCAGCCTTGAAGAGGAGCAGTACTTC. Full variable domain (missing parts from reference TRBV7-9 and TRBJ2-7): DTGVSQNPRHKITKRGQNVTFRCDPISEHNRLYWYRQTLGQGPEFLTYFQNEAQLEKSRLLSDRFSAERPKGSFSTLEIQRTEQGDSAMYLCASSLEEEQYFGPGTRLTVT.

V usage is TRBV19 and J usage is TRBJ2-2, with D unclear. The CDR3 runs 12 residues. Germline CDR1 LNHDA, CDR2 SQIVND (reference sequence). V dropped 5 bases and J dropped 5 bases, with 6 bases sitting between them. The CDR3 DNA is TGTGCCAGTAGTCTGGAGACCGGGGAGCTGTTTTTT. The encoded protein is CASSLETGELFF.

V is TRBV29-1 and J is TRBJ2-3, with a tentative D call TRBD1 (6 bases). The V end was cut by 6 bases, the J end by 2 bases, with 12 bases between. The CDR3 is 13 residues long. Germline CDR1 reads SQVTM; CDR2 reads ANQGSEA. In nucleotides, the CDR3 is TGCAGCGTCTTCGGGGACAACACAGATACGCAGTATTTT. This sequence encodes CSVFGDNTDTQYF.

V gene TRBV7-9 combines with J gene TRBJ2-5; maybe TRBD1 (6 bases). The germline V and J ends were trimmed by 5 bases and 2 bases, with 9 bases remaining between them. Per germline, CDR1 SEHNR and CDR2 FQNEAQ (reference sequence). The CDR3 loop spans 13 amino acids. The CDR3 nucleotides are TGTGCCAGCAGCGTGGACAGTCAAGAGACCCAGTACTTC. Encoded protein: CASSVDSQETQYF.

This clone has only a few counts. The chain links TRBV7-9 to TRBJ1-1; TRBD1 is a possible D gene (6 bases). Germline V gene sequence: CDR1 SEHNR, CDR2 FQNEAQ (reference sequence). V lost 3 bases to trimming and J lost 5 bases, with 10 bases between them. This CDR3 has 13 amino acids. CDR3 loop: CASSFGQLTEAFF. The CDR3 coding sequence is TGTGCCAGCAGCTTTGGACAGCTAACTGAAGCTTTCTTT.

This rearrangement joins TRBV28 to TRBJ2-7; 10 bases line up with TRBD1. The length of the CDR3 is 16 residues. The germline gives CDR1 MDHEN, CDR2 SYDVKM. V shed 1 base, J shed 5 bases, and the junction held 8 bases outside the gene matches. CDR3: CASSLLPGTGEDEQYF. In DNA form, the CDR3 reads TGTGCCAGCAGTTTATTACCCGGGACAGGGGAAGACGAGCAGTACTTC.

The V call is TRBV7-6, the J call TRBJ2-5, with D possibly TRBD2 on 5 matching bases. The CDR3 loop spans 14 amino acids. CDR1 and CDR2 from the germline V gene are SGHVS and FNYEAQ. The V end was cut by 3 bases, the J end by 0 bases, with 8 bases between. The CDR3 DNA reads TGTGCCAGCAGCTTTTACGGGAACCAAGAGACCCAGTACTTC. Translation gives CASSFYGNQETQYF. The whole variable domain, remainder taken from reference TRBV7-6 and TRBJ2-5, is GAGVSQSPRYKVTKRGQDVALRCDPISGHVSLYWYRQALGQGPEFLTYFNYEAQQDKSGLPNDRFSAERPEGSISTLTIQRTEQRDSAMYRCASSFYGNQETQYFGPGTRLLVL.